Below, 25 T cell receptor beta chains from the same sample are listed, as sequenced in a study of T cells in Graves' hyperthyroidism and ophthalmopathy (dated by TCRdb to about 2019). The library relied on multiplex PCR. TCRdb names Illumina HiSeq 2000 as the instrument used. The TCR beta CDR3 regions were amplified from the RNA transcripts. The first round of RT-PCR for the TCR CDR3 was performed with the HTBI primer set and the Qiagen OneStep RT-PCR kit. TCRdb handled the public reads itself, with Q25 trimming in fastp and clone calling in MiXCR, and kept productive beta chains. Entries are consolidated by CDR3 protein sequence, retaining the most common genes and DNA. The sample contains roughly 570,000 distinct CDR3 sequences, approximately 15% of them found a single time. Approximately 7.4% of the sample is in the top ten clones. Sequencing was carried out using blood. All receptors come from a woman aged 25 to 45 with Graves' hyperthyroidism.

The chain uses TRBV6-7 and TRBJ2-7, with 8 nucleotides matching TRBD1. TRBV6-7 is assigned to the ORF class and has an uncertain function. The CDR3 is 12 amino acids. The V segment lost 10 bases and the J segment 3 bases; nucleotides outside the gene matches: 5. The CDR3: CATDRGGYEQYF. DNA of the CDR3: TGTGCCACAGACAGGGGAGGCTACGAGCAGTACTTC.

This clonotype was picked up a small number of times. The chain recombines TRBV6-5 with TRBJ1-1, with D unresolved. V lost 0 bases and J 3 bases, leaving 11 bases between the germline ends. CDR3 length: 15 residues. Germline CDR1 is MNHEY and CDR2 is SVGAGI. The CDR3 nucleotides read TGTGCCAGCAGTTACTCAATCAGGTTGGACACTGAAGCTTTCTTT. Translation: CASSYSIRLDTEAFF.

This chain uses TRBV15 with TRBJ2-7, with D perhaps matching TRBD2 (6 bases). Between the trimmed V and J ends, which lost 4 bases and 1 base, there was a span of 14 bases. Germline CDR1 is LNHNV and CDR2 is YYDKDF (reference sequence). CDR3 size: 15 residues. The CDR3 nucleotides are TGTGCCACCAGCATGGGGACTGGGGGATCCTACGAGCAGTACTTC. Amino acid sequence: CATSMGTGGSYEQYF.

This clonotype came up many times. The chain recombines TRBV7-2 with TRBJ2-3; no definite D call. CDR1 is SGHTA, CDR2 FQGNSA, per germline. Trimming removed 1 base at V and 4 bases at J, with 9 bases between. The CDR3 consists of 14 residues. The CDR3 sequence: CASSLVPKPDTQYF. CDR3 DNA: TGTGCCAGCAGCTTAGTTCCTAAGCCAGATACGCAGTATTTT.

V gene TRBV20-1 combines with J gene TRBJ2-6, with D perhaps assigned TRBD1 or TRBD2 (5 bases each). Looked up from germline, CDR1 is DFQATT and CDR2 is SNEGSKA (reference sequence). With 0 bases removed from V and 4 bases from J, the gap between germline ends came to 7 bases. The CDR3 is 14 residues long. The CDR3 sequence is CSARDREGANVLTF. The CDR3 nucleotides are TGCAGTGCTAGAGACAGGGAGGGGGCCAACGTCCTGACTTTC.

There are many counts of this clonotype. The chain links TRBV12-3 or TRBV12-4 to TRBJ2-1; 8 bases agree with TRBD2. The V gene end was trimmed by 7 bases and the J gene end by 9 bases; junction bases not matched to a gene: 8. The CDR3 sequence is 13 residues long. CDR3 amino acids: CASISRRGGEQFF. DNA of the CDR3: TGTGCCAGCATTAGCCGCCGGGGGGGTGAGCAGTTCTTC.

This clonotype turned up a few times. The chain links TRBV10-3 to TRBJ2-7, with 8 bases fitting TRBD1. This CDR3 contains 13 residues. With 2 bases clipped from V and 5 bases from J, the junction kept 2 bases outside the gene matches. The germline V gene has CDR1 ENHRY and CDR2 SYGVKD. CDR3 nucleotides: TGTGCCATCAGTGAGCGGGACAGGAACGAGCAGTACTTC. This sequence encodes CAISERDRNEQYF.

This clonotype showed up just a few times. V usage is TRBV6-2 or TRBV6-3 and J usage is TRBJ2-2; 8 bases align to TRBD1. The CDR3 loop spans 16 amino acids. Germline-derived CDR1 and CDR2 are MNHEY and SVGEGT. V dropped 4 bases and J dropped 4; count of bases not matched to a gene: 8. The CDR3 protein is CASSSPGQGLTGELFF. The CDR3 DNA sequence: TGTGCCAGCAGTTCCCCCGGACAGGGCCTCACCGGGGAGCTGTTTTTT.

The sample holds many counts of this clonotype. This sequence joins TRBV13 and TRBJ2-5; 11 nucleotides agree with TRBD2. Per the germline V gene, CDR1 is PRHDT and CDR2 is FYEKMQ (reference sequence). This CDR3 has 15 amino acids. Trimming took 5 bases from V and 5 from J; bases not matched to a gene: 7. The CDR3 bases are TGTGCCAGCAGCGCGCTAGCGGGAGGAGGGGAGACCCAGTACTTC. Translation: CASSALAGGGETQYF.

This clonotype came up a few times. This sequence joins TRBV12-3 or TRBV12-4 and TRBJ2-4, with 7 bases matching TRBD1. Unmatched junction bases numbered 8, after V lost 3 bases and J lost 6 bases. CDR3 length equals 15 residues. The CDR3 is CASSLGTGVGNIQYF. The CDR3 DNA sequence: TGTGCCAGCAGTTTGGGCACAGGGGTGGGAAACATTCAGTACTTC.

This clonotype was observed many times. The chain combines TRBV3-1 with TRBJ2-1; D gene unclear. V lost 0 bases to trimming and J lost 7 bases, with 22 bases between them. The CDR3 is 18 amino acids. The germline V gene has CDR1 LGHDT and CDR2 YNNKEL (reference sequence). CDR3 bases: TGTGCCAGCAGCCAAGATCAACGACTCGGCCCCCATGATAATGAGCAGTTCTTC. This translates into CASSQDQRLGPHDNEQFF.

At least ten counts were recorded for this clonotype. This rearrangement joins TRBV6-2 or TRBV6-3 to TRBJ1-1; D not resolved. CDR1 and CDR2 from the germline V gene are MNHEY and SVGEGT. V was cut by 5 bases and J by 9 bases, with 16 bases left in between. The CDR3 loop spans 13 amino acids. The DNA for the CDR3 is TGTGCCAGCAGTCCTGAACACGGGTTTAAAGCTTTCTTT. Protein: CASSPEHGFKAFF.

This clonotype was counted a few times. V and J are TRBV19 and TRBJ2-1; no reliable D call. The V and J ends lost 3 bases and 9 bases respectively, with 6 bases between them. This CDR3 has 11 amino acids. Per germline, CDR1 LNHDA and CDR2 SQIVND (reference sequence). The CDR3 nucleotides read TGTGCCAGTAGTATTGGTGGTGAGCAGTTCTTC. Protein sequence: CASSIGGEQFF.

This clonotype was counted ten times or more. The CDR3 reads CASSARDTANYEQYF. CDR3 sequence (DNA): TGTGCCAGCAGCGCGAGGGACACCGCGAACTACGAGCAGTACTTC. This chain links TRBV9 with TRBJ2-7; a weak D match, TRBD1 (6 bases). Germline CDR1 is SGDLS and CDR2 is YYNGEE. This CDR3 has 15 residues. The germline V and J ends were trimmed by 3 bases and 3 bases, with 16 bases remaining between them.

This clonotype turned up a few times. This chain connects TRBV7-9 to TRBJ1-1; D may be TRBD1 (5 bases). Germline CDR1 and CDR2: SEHNR and FQNEAQ (reference sequence). V lost 3 bases and J 10 bases, leaving 9 bases between the germline ends. The CDR3 is made up of 11 amino acids. This CDR3 is CASSFRGPAFF. The CDR3 DNA is TGTGCCAGCAGCTTCCGGGGCCCAGCTTTCTTT.

This clonotype was detected ten times or more. V and J are TRBV4-3 and TRBJ2-5; maybe TRBD2 (6 bases). The V end lost 2 bases, the J end lost 7 bases, and 17 bases lay between the germline ends. The CDR3 runs 15 residues. Per the germline V gene, CDR1 is LGHNA and CDR2 is YSLEER. CDR3 nucleotides: TGCGCCAGCAGCCAAACGACCAACCCGGGAGCGACCCAGTACTTC. Translating gives CASSQTTNPGATQYF.

The sample holds many counts of this clonotype. The chain links TRBV12-3 or TRBV12-4 to TRBJ2-1; D uncertain. This CDR3 is built from 13 residues. Trimming removed 4 bases at V and 6 bases at J, with 10 bases between. The CDR3 DNA reads TGTGCCAGCAGTTCCCAGAGTGGCAATGAGCAGTTCTTC. This encodes CASSSQSGNEQFF.

This clonotype was counted at least ten times. The chain joins TRBV28 to TRBJ2-5; D is perhaps TRBD1 or TRBD2 (6 bases each). This CDR3 spans 14 amino acids. V lost 4 bases and J lost 2, with 11 bases in between. CDR1 and CDR2 (germline): MDHEN, SYDVKM. The CDR3 spells CASSYGGQQETQYF. The CDR3 nucleotides are TGTGCCAGCAGTTATGGGGGGCAACAAGAGACCCAGTACTTC.

Ten or more counts support this clonotype. The chain employs TRBV7-9 and TRBJ2-7, with D perhaps TRBD1 (6 bases). The CDR3 runs 15 residues. Germline V gene sequence: CDR1 SEHNR, CDR2 FQNEAQ (reference sequence). The germline V and J ends were trimmed by 5 bases and 4 bases, with 18 bases remaining between them. This CDR3 is CASSRDTGLRYEQYF. The CDR3 DNA reads as TGTGCCAGCAGCCGTGACACAGGGTTGCGGTACGAGCAGTACTTC. The variable domain in full, with the rest retrieved from reference TRBV7-9 and TRBJ2-7, is DTGVSQNPRHKITKRGQNVTFRCDPISEHNRLYWYRQTLGQGPEFLTYFQNEAQLEKSRLLSDRFSAERPKGSFSTLEIQRTEQGDSAMYLCASSRDTGLRYEQYFGPGTRLTVT.

The chain links TRBV25-1 to TRBJ1-4; unclear D gene. V shed 4 bases and J shed 8 bases, with 14 bases lying between them. The germline V gene has CDR1 MGHDK and CDR2 SYGVNS. The CDR3 runs to 14 residues. The CDR3 DNA reads TGTGCCAGCAGTGGCCGGGAGGTTTTCGAAAAACTGTTTTTT. It encodes CASSGREVFEKLFF.

This clonotype was detected a few times. The rearrangement links TRBV9 to TRBJ1-5; D remains unclear. Trimming pared 4 bases from V and 6 bases from J, leaving 14 bases between. Germline loops: CDR1 SGDLS, CDR2 YYNGEE. The CDR3 totals 14 residues. The CDR3 coding sequence is TGTGCCAGCAGCAACTCGGCAGGTCTTCAGCCCCAGCATTTT. Translation: CASSNSAGLQPQHF.

This clonotype was counted at least ten times. The J gene is TRBJ2-3, the V gene TRBV6-2 or TRBV6-3; D is perhaps TRBD2 (5 bases). The V end was cut by 0 bases, the J end by 2 bases, with 9 bases between. CDR3 size: 15 residues. CDR1 is MNHEY and CDR2 is SVGEGT in the germline V gene. CDR3 in DNA: TGTGCCAGCAGTTACTCGTCCGGGGACACAGATACGCAGTATTTT. The encoded protein is CASSYSSGDTDTQYF.

Ten or more counts support this clonotype. The chain carries TRBV30 and TRBJ2-5; D tentatively reads TRBD1 or TRBD2 (6 bases each). V gave up 2 bases and J gave up 3 bases, with 16 bases separating them. Looked up from germline, CDR1 is GTSNPN and CDR2 is SVGIG (reference sequence). The CDR3 length is 15 residues. The DNA of the CDR3 is TGTGCCTGGAGTTGGGGATGGAGGGGGGAAGAGACCCAGTACTTC. This sequence encodes CAWSWGWRGEETQYF.

This clonotype was picked up many times. The rearrangement uses TRBV27 and TRBJ2-1, with 7 bases fitting TRBD1. The length of the CDR3 is 17 residues. Per germline, CDR1 MNHEY and CDR2 SMNVEV (reference sequence). V was pared by 0 bases and J by 0 bases, with 5 bases of the junction left unmatched. The CDR3: CASSLSTGASSYNEQFF. In DNA, the CDR3 is TGTGCCAGCAGTTTATCCACAGGGGCGAGCTCCTACAATGAGCAGTTCTTC.

The chain joins TRBV5-8 to TRBJ2-7; D may be TRBD2 (6 bases). CDR3 length: 16 amino acids. V was trimmed by 0 bases and J by 5 bases, leaving 18 bases between them. Germline values: CDR1 SGHTS, CDR2 YDEGEE. CDR3 protein: CASSLGTILTLHEQYF. The DNA of the CDR3 is TGTGCCAGCAGCTTGGGGACTATACTAACCCTCCACGAGCAGTACTTC.